A single sample gave rise to the 18 T cell receptor beta chains below, sequenced in a study of beta chain features in type 1 diabetes. Isolated RNA was reverse transcribed in full, so expressed TCRB transcripts were sequenced. The assay was immunoSEQ multiplex PCR, and TCRdb's table has in-frame clones only and misses some. In the table there are about 290,000 clones, under 8.5% of which are singletons. The source material was central memory CD4+ T cells from blood. These receptors were collected from a woman aged 18 to 35 in good health.

V and J are TRBV7-9 and TRBJ1-3; a weak D match, TRBD1 (5 bases). From germline, CDR1 is SEHNR and CDR2 FQNEAQ (reference sequence). The germline V and J ends were trimmed by 1 base and 4 bases, with 17 bases remaining between them. The CDR3 runs 17 residues. CDR3 protein: CASSLVVGASGGNTIYF. The CDR3 coding sequence is TGTGCCAGCAGCTTAGTTGTTGGGGCCTCGGGAGGAAACACCATATATTTT.

J is TRBJ2-2 and V is TRBV7-9; either TRBD1 or TRBD2 may supply D (6 bases each). V was cut by 11 bases and J by 3 bases, with 19 bases left in between. The CDR3 is 15 residues long. CDR1 is SEHNR, CDR2 FQNEAQ, per germline (reference sequence). The CDR3 sequence: CAWGASSRDTGELFF. The CDR3 nucleotides are TGTGCCTGGGGGGCCTCATCCCGAGACACCGGGGAGCTGTTTTTT.

This clone occurred a few times. This sequence joins TRBV7-9 and TRBJ2-3; unclear D gene. CDR3 length: 16 amino acids. The ends were cut back, 0 bases at V and 0 bases at J, with 10 bases in the middle. Per germline, CDR1 SEHNR and CDR2 FQNEAQ (reference sequence). CDR3 region: CASSLARTDSTDTQYF. The CDR3 nucleotides read TGTGCCAGCAGCTTAGCGAGAACAGACAGCACAGATACGCAGTATTTT.

This clone was counted between two and nine times. This chain uses TRBV27 with TRBJ1-5; no reliable D call. Germline CDR1 and CDR2: MNHEY and SMNVEV (reference sequence). This CDR3 comprises 15 residues. V gave up 6 bases and J gave up 0 bases, with 12 bases separating them. This chain's CDR3 is CASSEPSYSNQPQHF. DNA for the CDR3: TGTGCCAGCAGCGAACCCTCGTATAGCAATCAGCCCCAGCATTTT.

J is TRBJ1-3 and V is TRBV7-6, with TRBD1 as a possible D gene (5 bases). Germline V lookup: CDR1 SGHVS, CDR2 FNYEAQ. The V gene lost 5 bases and the J gene lost 0 bases, with 11 bases spanning the gap. The CDR3 consists of 15 residues. CDR3 DNA: TGTGCCAGCAGCCCGACGGGACCCTCTGGAAACACCATATATTTT. This codes for CASSPTGPSGNTIYF.

This clone turned up a few times. This chain uses TRBV11-3 with TRBJ1-1; D not resolved. Germline V gene data show CDR1 as SGHNT and CDR2 as YENEEA. This CDR3 has 13 amino acids. Trimming cost V 1 base and J 1 base, with 4 bases left between them. Here the CDR3 reads CASSLVGNTEAFF. The CDR3 DNA follows: TGTGCCAGCAGCTTAGTTGGGAACACTGAAGCTTTCTTT. The variable domain in full, completed from reference TRBV11-3 and TRBJ1-1, reads EAGVVQSPRYKIIEKKQPVAFWCNPISGHNTLYWYLQNLGQGPELLIRYENEEAVDDSQLPKDRFSAERLKGVDSTLKIQPAELGDSAVYLCASSLVGNTEAFFGQGTRLTVV.

This clone was seen more than once but under ten times. The rearrangement uses TRBV6-6 and TRBJ2-7, with D possibly being TRBD1 (6 bases). V shed 8 bases and J shed 3 bases, with 11 bases lying between them. This CDR3 is 12 amino acids long. The germline CDR1 and CDR2 sequences are MNHNY and SVGAGI (reference sequence). The CDR3 nucleotides read TGTGCCAGCTCTGAAGGGGGCTACGAGCAGTACTTC. Amino acid sequence: CASSEGGYEQYF.

The chain carries TRBV7-3 and TRBJ1-6; TRBD1 aligns across 7 bases. The CDR3 has 14 amino acids. Germline CDR1 SGHTA, CDR2 FQGTGA. J lost 6 bases, V lost 2 bases, and 1 base had no gene match. CDR3 DNA: TGTGCCAGCAGCTTAGCAGGGGGTAATTCACCCCTCCACTTT. Translated, it gives CASSLAGGNSPLHF. Full variable domain (outside the CDR3, taken from reference TRBV7-3 and TRBJ1-6): GAGVSQTPSNKVTEKGKYVELRCDPISGHTALYWYRQSLGQGPEFLIYFQGTGAADDSGLPNDRFFAVRPEGSVSTLKIQRTERGDSAVYLCASSLAGGNSPLHFGNGTRLTVT.

The J gene is TRBJ2-1, the V gene TRBV9; TRBD1 might be the D (5 bases). The CDR3 has 14 residues. The germline V gene encodes CDR1 SGDLS and CDR2 YYNGEE. The V end lost 2 bases, the J end lost 3 bases, and 9 bases lay between the germline ends. CDR3 sequence (DNA): TGTGCCAGCAGCGTTGATACAGGCTACAATGAGCAGTTCTTC. It specifies CASSVDTGYNEQFF.

This clone showed up many times. The chain employs TRBV2 and TRBJ2-7, with 11 nucleotides matching TRBD2. CDR1 is SNHLY and CDR2 is FYNNEI in the germline V gene. The V gene end was trimmed by 3 bases and the J gene end by 2 bases; junction bases not matched to a gene: 3. The CDR3 consists of 15 residues. The CDR3 sequence: CASSEPGLAAYEQYF. In DNA, the CDR3 is TGTGCCAGCAGTGAGCCGGGACTAGCGGCCTACGAGCAGTACTTC.

This clone has more than one count but fewer than ten. This chain links TRBV7-2 with TRBJ1-5; 8 nucleotides match TRBD1. The V gene's germline CDR1 is SGHTA and CDR2 FQGNSA. The CDR3 runs to 18 residues. V gave up 1 base and J gave up 0 bases; unmatched junction bases: 8. DNA of the CDR3: TGTGCCAGCAGCTTAGGGACAGGGCCGGGGTATAGCAATCAGCCCCAGCATTTT. Its protein product is CASSLGTGPGYSNQPQHF. The entire variable domain, with the rest obtained from reference TRBV7-2 and TRBJ1-5, is as follows: GAGVSQSPSNKVTEKGKDVELRCDPISGHTALYWYRQSLGQGLEFLIYFQGNSAPDKSGLPSDRFSAERTGGSVSTLTIQRTQQEDSAVYLCASSLGTGPGYSNQPQHFGDGTRLSIL.

The chain recombines TRBV9 with TRBJ2-5; D is unresolved. The CDR3 totals 12 residues. Trimming shortened V by 0 bases and J by 9 bases, and 9 bases separated the two germline ends. CDR1 and CDR2 (germline): SGDLS, YYNGEE. The CDR3 coding sequence is TGTGCCAGCAGCGTAGGGGCGATCTCCCAGTACTTC. Protein: CASSVGAISQYF.

This sequence joins TRBV29-1 and TRBJ2-7, with 13 bases lining up with TRBD2. V was pared by 7 bases and J by 10 bases, with 10 bases of the junction left unmatched. The CDR3 totals 13 residues. Germline V gene data show CDR1 as SQVTM and CDR2 as ANQGSEA. The CDR3 bases are TGCAGCGCCGAGGGGACTAGCGGGGTTGCCCAGTACTTC. This codes for CSAEGTSGVAQYF.

The chain joins TRBV6-1 to TRBJ2-7, with D possibly being TRBD1 or TRBD2 (5 bases each). Germline lookup yields CDR1 MNHNS and CDR2 SASEGT. CDR3 size: 15 residues. Trimming removed 4 bases at V and 2 bases at J, with 15 bases between. CDR3 region: CASSVNFQGPYEQYF. For the CDR3, the DNA is TGTGCCAGCAGTGTTAACTTCCAGGGACCCTACGAGCAGTACTTC.

J is TRBJ1-6 and V is TRBV27; D not resolved. Germline CDR1 reads MNHEY; CDR2 reads SMNVEV (reference sequence). The CDR3 totals 14 residues. V lost 0 bases and J lost 6, with 6 bases in between. The CDR3 region has the DNA TGTGCCAGCAGTTTATCAGGGTTTAATTCACCCCTCCACTTT. Protein: CASSLSGFNSPLHF.

This clone was recorded a few times. The chain has TRBV15 and TRBJ2-1, with 8 bases fitting TRBD1. Germline CDR1 and CDR2: LNHNV and YYDKDF (reference sequence). The CDR3 is made up of 17 amino acids. The ends lost 3 bases at V and 5 bases at J; junction bases unmatched: 12. The CDR3, as DNA: TGTGCCACCAGCAGGTCCTCCGGACAGGGTATCCACAATGAGCAGTTCTTC. This encodes CATSRSSGQGIHNEQFF. The whole variable domain, filled in from reference TRBV15 and TRBJ2-1, reads DAMVIQNPRYQVTQFGKPVTLSCSQTLNHNVMYWYQQKSSQAPKLLFHYYDKDFNNEADTPDNFQSRRPNTSFCFLDIRSPGLGDTAMYLCATSRSSGQGIHNEQFFGPGTRLTVL.

This rearrangement joins TRBV9 to TRBJ2-3; D unclear. V lost 4 bases to trimming and J lost 4 bases, with 13 bases between them. Germline CDR1 is SGDLS and CDR2 is YYNGEE. The CDR3 is made up of 14 amino acids. The CDR3 sequence: CASSIVGFPDTQYF. CDR3 DNA sequence: TGTGCCAGCAGCATAGTGGGTTTCCCAGATACGCAGTATTTT.

This chain joins TRBV5-1 and TRBJ1-2, with 9 nucleotides matching TRBD1. This CDR3 is 15 amino acids long. In germline, CDR1 is SGHRS, CDR2 YFSETQ. With 3 bases clipped from V and 5 bases from J, the junction kept 8 bases outside the gene matches. The CDR3 sequence: CASSSGQGDWYGYTF. CDR3 sequence (DNA): TGCGCCAGCAGCTCGGGACAGGGCGACTGGTATGGCTACACCTTC.